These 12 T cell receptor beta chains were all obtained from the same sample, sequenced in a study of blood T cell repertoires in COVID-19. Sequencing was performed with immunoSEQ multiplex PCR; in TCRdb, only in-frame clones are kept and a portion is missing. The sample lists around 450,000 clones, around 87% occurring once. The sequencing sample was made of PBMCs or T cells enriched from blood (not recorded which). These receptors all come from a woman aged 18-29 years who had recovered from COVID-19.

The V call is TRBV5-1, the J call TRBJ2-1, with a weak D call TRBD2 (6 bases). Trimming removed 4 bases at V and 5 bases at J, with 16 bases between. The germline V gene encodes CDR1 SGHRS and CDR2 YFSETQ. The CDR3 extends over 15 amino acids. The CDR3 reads CASSPGFTGDNEQFF. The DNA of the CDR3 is TGCGCCAGCAGCCCAGGGTTTACGGGAGACAATGAGCAGTTCTTC.

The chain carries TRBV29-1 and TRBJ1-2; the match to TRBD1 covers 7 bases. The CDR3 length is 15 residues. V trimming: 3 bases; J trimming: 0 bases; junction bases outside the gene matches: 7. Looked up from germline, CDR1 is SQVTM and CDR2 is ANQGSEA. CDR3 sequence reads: CSVEGDRISNYGYTF. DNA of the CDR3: TGCAGCGTTGAGGGGGACAGAATCTCTAACTATGGCTACACCTTC.

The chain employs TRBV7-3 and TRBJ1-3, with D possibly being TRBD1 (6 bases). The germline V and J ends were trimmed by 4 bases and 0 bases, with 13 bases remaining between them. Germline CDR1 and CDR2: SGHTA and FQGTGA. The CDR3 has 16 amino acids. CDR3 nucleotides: TGTGCCAGCAGCTCGGGCGACAGGTCCTCTGGAAACACCATATATTTT. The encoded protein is CASSSGDRSSGNTIYF.

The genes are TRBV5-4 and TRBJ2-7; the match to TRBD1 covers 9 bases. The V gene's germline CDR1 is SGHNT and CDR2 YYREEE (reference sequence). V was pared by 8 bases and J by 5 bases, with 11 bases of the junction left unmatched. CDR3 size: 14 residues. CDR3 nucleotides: TGTGCCAGTAAAATAGAACAGGGGGCCGACGAGCAGTACTTC. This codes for CASKIEQGADEQYF.

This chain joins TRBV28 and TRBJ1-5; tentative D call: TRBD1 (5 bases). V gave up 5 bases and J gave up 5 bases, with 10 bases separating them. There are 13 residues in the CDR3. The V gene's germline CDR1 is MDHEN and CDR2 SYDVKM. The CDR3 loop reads CASSLTGDQPQHF. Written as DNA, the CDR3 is TGTGCCAGCAGTCTCACAGGTGATCAGCCCCAGCATTTT. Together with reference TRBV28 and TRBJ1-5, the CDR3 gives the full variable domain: DVKVTQSSRYLVKRTGEKVFLECVQDMDHENMFWYRQDPGLGLRLIYFSYDVKMKEKGDIPEGYSVSREKKERFSLILESASTNQTSMYLCASSLTGDQPQHFGDGTRLSIL.

CDR3: CASSTTEGAVVGANVLTF. CDR3 in DNA: TGTGCCAGTAGCACCACGGAGGGGGCGGTAGTTGGGGCCAACGTCCTGACTTTC. The chain couples TRBV19 to TRBJ2-6; the D gene is possibly TRBD1 (7 bases). Germline lookup yields CDR1 LNHDA and CDR2 SQIVND (reference sequence). The CDR3 covers 18 residues. V was cut by 6 bases and J by 3 bases, with 21 bases left in between.

CDR3 sequence: CASSRTGAGNTIYF. Written as DNA, the CDR3 is TGTGCCAGCTCACGAACGGGAGCAGGAAACACCATATATTTT. This chain joins TRBV18 and TRBJ1-3; D gene unclear. The CDR3 length is 14 residues. Germline CDR1 is KGHSH and CDR2 is LQKENI. Deletions cut 4 bases from V and 4 bases from J, with 11 bases between.

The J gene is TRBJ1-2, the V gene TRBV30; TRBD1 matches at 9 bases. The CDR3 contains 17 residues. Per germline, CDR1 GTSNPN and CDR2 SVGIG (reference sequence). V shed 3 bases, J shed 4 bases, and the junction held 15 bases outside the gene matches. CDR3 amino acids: CAWSGGTGYWGAYGYTF. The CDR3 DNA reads TGTGCCTGGAGCGGCGGGACAGGGTACTGGGGCGCCTATGGCTACACCTTC.

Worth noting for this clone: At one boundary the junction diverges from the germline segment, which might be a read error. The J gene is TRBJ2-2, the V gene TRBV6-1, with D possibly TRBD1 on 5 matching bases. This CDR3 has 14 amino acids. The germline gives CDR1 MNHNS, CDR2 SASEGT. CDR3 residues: CASSEDSTTGELFF. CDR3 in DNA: TGTGCCAGCAGCGAAGACAGTACGACCGGGGAGCTGTTTTTT.

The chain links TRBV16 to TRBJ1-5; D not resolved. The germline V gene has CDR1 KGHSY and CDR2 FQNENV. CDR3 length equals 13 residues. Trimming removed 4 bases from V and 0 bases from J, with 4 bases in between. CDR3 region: CASSLNSNQPQHF. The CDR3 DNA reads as TGTGCCAGCAGCCTTAATAGCAATCAGCCCCAGCATTTT.

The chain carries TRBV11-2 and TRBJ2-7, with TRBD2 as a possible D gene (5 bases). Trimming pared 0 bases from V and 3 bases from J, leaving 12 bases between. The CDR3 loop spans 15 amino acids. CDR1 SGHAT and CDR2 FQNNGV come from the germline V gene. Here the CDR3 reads CASSLERAGDYEQYF. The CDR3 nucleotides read TGTGCCAGCAGCTTAGAAAGGGCCGGGGACTACGAGCAGTACTTC. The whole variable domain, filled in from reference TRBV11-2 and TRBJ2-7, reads EAGVAQSPRYKIIEKRQSVAFWCNPISGHATLYWYQQILGQGPKLLIQFQNNGVVDDSQLPKDRFSAERLKGVDSTLKIQPAKLEDSAVYLCASSLERAGDYEQYFGPGTRLTVT.

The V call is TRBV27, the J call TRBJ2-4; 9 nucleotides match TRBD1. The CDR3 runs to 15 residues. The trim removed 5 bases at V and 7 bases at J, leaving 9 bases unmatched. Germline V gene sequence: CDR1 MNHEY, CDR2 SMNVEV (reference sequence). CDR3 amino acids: CASSPRDRVGNIQYF. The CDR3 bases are TGTGCCAGCAGTCCACGGGACAGGGTAGGGAACATTCAGTACTTC.